Below, 23 T cell receptor beta chains from the same sample are listed, as sequenced in a study of response to subunit inactivated influenza vaccine. TCRdb re-called the RT-PCR reads through MiXCR, storing one row per CDR3 protein. This sample has a few hundred thousand distinct CDR3 sequences, with 12% to 15% found just once. This sample comprised PBMCs from blood, obtained approximately 13 days after vaccination. Every receptor here comes from a man aged 50 or older who received an inactivated influenza vaccine.

This clonotype was seen more than once but under ten times. The CDR3 sequence is CASSPQTDYGYTF. CDR3 nucleotides: TGCGCCAGCAGCCCCCAGACGGACTATGGCTACACCTTC. V usage is TRBV5-1 and J usage is TRBJ1-2; D not resolved. The germline CDR1 and CDR2 sequences are SGHRS and YFSETQ. V shed 4 bases and J shed 3 bases, with 10 bases lying between them. The CDR3 is made up of 13 amino acids. Supplemented by reference TRBV5-1 and TRBJ1-2, the full variable domain reads KAGVTQTPRYLIKTRGQQVTLSCSPISGHRSVSWYQQTPGQGLQFLFEYFSETQRNKGNFPGRFSGRQFSNSRSEMNVSTLELGDSALYLCASSPQTDYGYTFGSGTRLTVV.

This clonotype turned up a few times. The CDR3 DNA is TGTGCCAGCAGAGAACAGACTAGCAATCAGCCCCAGCATTTT. This translates into CASREQTSNQPQHF. V usage is TRBV12-3 or TRBV12-4 and J usage is TRBJ1-5; D remains unclear. The CDR3 is 14 residues long. V was trimmed by 6 bases and J by 0 bases, leaving 9 bases between them.

The chain recombines TRBV10-3 with TRBJ2-3, with 7 bases aligning to TRBD2. This CDR3 comprises 16 residues. V shed 8 bases, J shed 4 bases, and the junction held 15 bases outside the gene matches. Germline V gene sequence: CDR1 ENHRY, CDR2 SYGVKD. The CDR3 region has the DNA TGTGCCATCCGAGGAGAGGGGAGGGGTGCAGCAGATACGCAGTATTTT. Translating it yields CAIRGEGRGAADTQYF.

This rearrangement joins TRBV12-3 or TRBV12-4 to TRBJ2-3; possible D gene TRBD1, 6 bases. The CDR3 length is 14 residues. V shed 6 bases and J shed 5 bases, with 15 bases lying between them. CDR3: CASRPRTVRDTQYF. CDR3 DNA: TGTGCCAGCAGACCCCGGACAGTGAGAGATACGCAGTATTTT.

The V and J genes are TRBV7-6 and TRBJ2-3, with a weak D call TRBD1 (7 bases). From germline, CDR1 is SGHVS and CDR2 FNYEAQ. V lost 0 bases to trimming and J lost 2 bases, with 15 bases between them. CDR3 length equals 17 residues. The CDR3 is CASSLATGKLATDTQYF. DNA of the CDR3: TGTGCCAGCAGCTTAGCGACAGGGAAACTAGCCACAGATACGCAGTATTTT. Full variable domain (missing parts from reference TRBV7-6 and TRBJ2-3): GAGVSQSPRYKVTKRGQDVALRCDPISGHVSLYWYRQALGQGPEFLTYFNYEAQQDKSGLPNDRFSAERPEGSISTLTIQRTEQRDSAMYRCASSLATGKLATDTQYFGPGTRLTVL.

The rearrangement joins TRBV11-2 to TRBJ1-4; 7 positions agree with TRBD1. The CDR3 has 15 amino acids. The V segment lost 9 bases and the J segment 5 bases; nucleotides outside the gene matches: 12. Per germline, CDR1 SGHAT and CDR2 FQNNGV. CDR3 in DNA: TGTGCCAGGGGCGCCTCCGGGACAGAAAATGAAAAACTGTTTTTT. Its translation is CARGASGTENEKLFF.

This clonotype appeared a few times. The rearrangement uses TRBV4-3 and TRBJ1-3; D is possibly TRBD1 (6 bases). The length of the CDR3 is 16 residues. Looked up from germline, CDR1 is LGHNA and CDR2 is YSLEER. V lost 0 bases, J lost 3 bases, and 12 bases lay in between. The CDR3 sequence: CASSQDSGADGNTIYF. The CDR3 DNA reads as TGCGCCAGCAGCCAAGACTCAGGGGCGGATGGAAACACCATATATTTT.

The rearrangement uses TRBV27 and TRBJ2-3; 9 bases fit TRBD2. The germline CDR1 and CDR2 sequences are MNHEY and SMNVEV (reference sequence). CDR3 size: 16 residues. With V trimmed by 4 bases and J by 4 bases, 9 bases remained unmatched. The CDR3 nucleotides read TGTGCCAGCAGTTGGGTCAGAGCGGGAGGTTCAGATACGCAGTATTTT. The encoded protein is CASSWVRAGGSDTQYF.

The rearrangement uses TRBV14 and TRBJ1-5; maybe TRBD1 (6 bases). V lost 5 bases and J lost 6, with 11 bases in between. This CDR3 has 13 amino acids. Germline CDR1 reads SGHDN; CDR2 reads FVKESK. The CDR3 DNA reads as TGTGCCAGCAGCGAGGGGGGGGGTCAGCCCCAGCATTTT. Amino acids: CASSEGGGQPQHF.

V and J are TRBV6-1 and TRBJ2-7; D may be TRBD2 (5 bases). V was shortened by 1 base and J by 4 bases, with 17 bases between the two germline ends. From germline, CDR1 is MNHNS and CDR2 SASEGT. This CDR3 contains 16 residues. Here the CDR3 reads CASSEGENHYHYEQYF. The CDR3 DNA follows: TGTGCCAGCAGTGAAGGGGAGAACCATTACCATTACGAGCAGTACTTC.

The chain has TRBV2 and TRBJ2-3; the D is unclear. This CDR3 spans 14 amino acids. Trimming removed 3 bases at V and 4 bases at J, with 11 bases between. Germline V gene data show CDR1 as SNHLY and CDR2 as FYNNEI. The CDR3 protein is CASSDPRFADTQYF. The CDR3 DNA reads as TGTGCCAGCAGTGATCCCAGGTTCGCAGATACGCAGTATTTT.

This chain uses TRBV20-1 with TRBJ2-7; 8 bases match TRBD1. The germline CDR1 and CDR2 sequences are DFQATT and SNEGSKA (reference sequence). V was pared by 6 bases and J by 9 bases, with 13 bases of the junction left unmatched. There are 13 residues in the CDR3. The CDR3 sequence is CSATRTGRVGQYF. DNA of the CDR3: TGCAGTGCAACCCGGACAGGGAGAGTTGGGCAGTACTTC.

The table lists this clonotype with a count of one. This chain uses TRBV28 with TRBJ1-5, with D hard to call. In germline, CDR1 is MDHEN, CDR2 SYDVKM. This CDR3 spans 13 amino acids. Trimming took off 2 bases at V and 3 bases at J, with 5 bases between the two ends. The CDR3 region has the DNA TGTGCCAGCAGTTTACTAGACAATCAGCCCCAGCATTTT. This codes for CASSLLDNQPQHF.

The chain combines TRBV20-1 with TRBJ2-1; TRBD2 aligns across 11 bases. Germline V gives CDR1 DFQATT, CDR2 SNEGSKA (reference sequence). V gave up 0 bases and J gave up 4 bases; unmatched junction bases: 5. The CDR3 contains 16 residues. The CDR3, as DNA: TGCAGTGCTAGAGACTCTAGCGGGGGGACGTACAATGAGCAGTTCTTC. Encoded protein: CSARDSSGGTYNEQFF.

The chain has TRBV10-3 and TRBJ2-7; 8 bases are shared with TRBD1. After removal of 2 bases from V and 13 bases from J, the junction contained 10 bases not matched to a gene. The CDR3 spans 13 residues. Per the germline V gene, CDR1 is ENHRY and CDR2 is SYGVKD. In nucleotides, the CDR3 is TGTGCCATCAGTGAGCCGCTCCGGGACAGGTACTACTTC. This gives the protein CAISEPLRDRYYF.

This clonotype was seen ten or more times. The gene calls are TRBV29-1 and TRBJ2-1; D gene unclear. Germline values: CDR1 SQVTM, CDR2 ANQGSEA. There are 14 residues in the CDR3. V shed 7 bases and J shed 0 bases, with 13 bases lying between them. The CDR3 nucleotides are TGCAGCGCGCCCCTGACGGGCTCCTACAATGAGCAGTTCTTC. Translation: CSAPLTGSYNEQFF.

The chain is built from TRBV6-2 or TRBV6-3 and TRBJ2-2; D is unresolved. V lost 6 bases and J lost 5, with 7 bases in between. In germline, CDR1 is MNHEY, CDR2 SVGEGT. The CDR3 is made up of 12 amino acids. The CDR3 coding sequence is TGTGCCAGCAGGGCGTGGACCGGGGAGCTGTTTTTT. It codes for CASRAWTGELFF.

The chain is built from TRBV5-6 and TRBJ1-2, with unresolved D. Germline V gene sequence: CDR1 SGHDT, CDR2 YYEEEE. The V end was cut by 0 bases, the J end by 8 bases, with 14 bases between. The CDR3 sequence is 14 residues long. CDR3 residues: CASSLEWALGGYTF. The DNA of the CDR3 is TGTGCCAGCAGCTTGGAGTGGGCTCTTGGGGGCTACACCTTC. Together with reference TRBV5-6 and TRBJ1-2, the CDR3 gives the full variable domain: DAGVTQSPTHLIKTRGQQVTLRCSPKSGHDTVSWYQQALGQGPQFIFQYYEEEERQRGNFPDRFSGHQFPNYSSELNVNALLLGDSALYLCASSLEWALGGYTFGSGTRLTVV.

V and J are TRBV5-1 and TRBJ1-5; D uncertain. Germline V gene sequence: CDR1 SGHRS, CDR2 YFSETQ. V was trimmed by 4 bases and J by 2 bases, leaving 16 bases between them. The CDR3 sequence is 16 residues long. CDR3 DNA sequence: TGCGCCAGCAGCCCTAACGGCCTACTGGGCAATCAGCCCCAGCATTTT. This encodes CASSPNGLLGNQPQHF.

There are a few counts of this clonotype. The chain recombines TRBV7-2 with TRBJ1-4; D unclear. The CDR3 consists of 15 residues. Trimming removed 1 base from V and 8 bases from J, with 14 bases in between. From germline, CDR1 is SGHTA and CDR2 FQGNSA. The chain's CDR3 is CASSLGPLNQEKLFF. As DNA, the CDR3 is TGTGCCAGCAGCTTAGGGCCCTTAAACCAGGAAAAACTGTTTTTT.

This clonotype was observed a few times. J is TRBJ2-5 and V is TRBV6-5; D not resolved. The CDR3 extends over 11 amino acids. Trimming removed 3 bases from V and 6 bases from J, with 5 bases in between. Looked up from germline, CDR1 is MNHEY and CDR2 is SVGAGI. The CDR3 loop is CASSYLQTQYF. The CDR3 DNA is TGTGCCAGCAGTTATCTGCAGACCCAGTACTTC.

The table lists this clonotype with a few counts. The chain combines TRBV6-1 with TRBJ2-2; 7 bases agree with TRBD2. V lost 5 bases and J lost 6; bases outside the gene matches: 9. The CDR3 contains 15 residues. Germline CDR1 is MNHNS and CDR2 is SASEGT. CDR3 region: CASSPQFAGAGELFF. In DNA form, the CDR3 reads TGTGCCAGCAGTCCGCAATTTGCGGGAGCCGGGGAGCTGTTTTTT.

The chain has TRBV7-2 and TRBJ2-1; TRBD1 agrees at 8 bases. This CDR3 spans 17 amino acids. The V gene's germline CDR1 is SGHTA and CDR2 FQGNSA. The V gene end was trimmed by 1 base and the J gene end by 0 bases; junction bases not matched to a gene: 5. The CDR3 region has the DNA TGTGCCAGCAGCTTAGGGGACAGGAGCTACTCCTACAATGAGCAGTTCTTC. Encoded protein: CASSLGDRSYSYNEQFF.